The 9 T cell receptor beta chains reported below all come from one sample, sequenced in a study of T cell repertoires in cytomegalovirus infection. TCRdb analysed the reads with MiXCR anew, one entry per CDR3 protein. This table has hundreds of thousands of distinct CDR3 sequences, less than 25% appearing once. Source material: CD8+ T cells from PBMCs. These receptor sequences come from a human donor in good health (CMV status not recorded). Some clones in this sample may be carry-over from other donors' samples.

The gene calls are TRBV9 and TRBJ2-6; no clear D. The V end was cut by 0 bases, the J end by 4 bases, with 11 bases between. The V gene's germline CDR1 is SGDLS and CDR2 YYNGEE. The CDR3 is 16 amino acids. CDR3: CASSVASPGGANVLTF. For the CDR3, the DNA is TGTGCCAGCAGCGTAGCTAGTCCTGGCGGGGCCAACGTCCTGACTTTC. The complete variable domain, with remaining parts taken from reference TRBV9 and TRBJ2-6, reads DSGVTQTPKHLITATGQRVTLRCSPRSGDLSVYWYQQSLDQGLQFLIQYYNGEERAKGNILERFSAQQFPDLHSELNLSSLELGDSALYFCASSVASPGGANVLTFGAGSRLTVL.

CDR3 coding DNA: TGTGCCAGCAGGGGTGAGTCGGGCACTGAAGCTTTCTTT. It yields the protein CASRGESGTEAFF. This chain connects TRBV5-6 to TRBJ1-1, with no clear D. The CDR3 runs 13 residues. Germline values: CDR1 SGHDT, CDR2 YYEEEE. V gave up 5 bases and J gave up 4 bases, with 12 bases separating them.

This clonotype has a handful of counts. The chain links TRBV7-9 to TRBJ1-1, with D possibly being TRBD1 (5 bases). V lost 1 base, J lost 4 bases, and 16 bases lay in between. Germline V CDR1 and CDR2: SEHNR, FQNEAQ (reference sequence). There are 16 residues in the CDR3. CDR3 loop: CASSLGARSGTTEAFF. In DNA form, the CDR3 reads TGTGCCAGCAGCTTAGGGGCTAGGTCAGGGACCACTGAAGCTTTCTTT.

The rearrangement links TRBV6-6 to TRBJ2-5; the D gene is possibly TRBD2 (5 bases). V was clipped by 1 base and J by 3 bases, with 6 bases between them. Germline V gene lookup returns CDR1 MNHNY and CDR2 SVGAGI (reference sequence). The CDR3 is 13 amino acids. In nucleotides, the CDR3 is TGTGCCAGCAGTTACTGGGGAGAAGAGACCCAGTACTTC. Translated: CASSYWGEETQYF.

This clonotype came up a few times. The junction departs from germline at one end; a sequencing error may be responsible. The CDR3: CASRLDGDGGNTIYF. DNA of the CDR3: TGTGCCAGCAGATTAGACGGCGACGGTGGAAACACCATATATTTT. V gene TRBV7-6 combines with J gene TRBJ1-3; no firm D call. Germline V gives CDR1 SGHVS, CDR2 FNYEAQ. This CDR3 spans 15 amino acids.

This clonotype was recorded once. This chain connects TRBV19 to TRBJ2-1; D is undetermined. The CDR3 consists of 12 residues. The germline V and J ends were trimmed by 3 bases and 6 bases, with 6 bases remaining between them. Per the germline V gene, CDR1 is LNHDA and CDR2 is SQIVND (reference sequence). CDR3 loop: CASSIWGNEQFF. CDR3 nucleotides: TGTGCCAGTAGTATCTGGGGCAATGAGCAGTTCTTC.

This clonotype was found many times. This sequence joins TRBV10-3 and TRBJ2-7; D ambiguous. The germline V and J ends were trimmed by 8 bases and 4 bases, with 9 bases remaining between them. CDR1 and CDR2 (germline): ENHRY, SYGVKD. The CDR3 loop spans 11 amino acids. The CDR3 sequence is CAIGWEYEQYF. For the CDR3, the DNA is TGTGCCATCGGATGGGAATACGAGCAGTACTTC.

V and J are TRBV5-6 and TRBJ2-1; D is unresolved. Germline CDR1 and CDR2: SGHDT and YYEEEE. The CDR3 has 15 residues. Trimming left V 0 bases short and J 6 bases short, with 13 bases between. This chain's CDR3 is CASSLVPTPFNEQFF. The CDR3 DNA sequence: TGTGCCAGCAGCTTGGTTCCTACACCCTTCAATGAGCAGTTCTTC.

This clonotype was counted only a few times. The rearrangement uses TRBV20-1 and TRBJ2-7; D might be TRBD1 (6 bases). Germline CDR1 DFQATT, CDR2 SNEGSKA (reference sequence). Trimming removed 5 bases from V and 0 bases from J, with 14 bases in between. This CDR3 comprises 14 residues. CDR3 in amino acids: CSARGTLSSYEQYV. The CDR3 nucleotides are TGCAGTGCTCGAGGGACACTCAGCTCCTACGAGCAGTACGTC.